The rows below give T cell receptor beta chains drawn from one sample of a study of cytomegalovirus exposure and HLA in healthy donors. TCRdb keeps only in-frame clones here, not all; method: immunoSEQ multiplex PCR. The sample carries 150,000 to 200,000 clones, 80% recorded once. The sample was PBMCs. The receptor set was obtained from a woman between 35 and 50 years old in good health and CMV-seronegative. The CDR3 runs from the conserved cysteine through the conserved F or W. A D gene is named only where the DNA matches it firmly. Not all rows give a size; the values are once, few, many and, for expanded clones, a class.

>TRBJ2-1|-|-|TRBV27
CASSPLGAGQFF
TGTGCCAGCAGTCCACTCGGTGCAGGGCAGTTCTTC
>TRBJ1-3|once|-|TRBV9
CASSPRPFEVGNTIYF
TGTGCCAGCAGCCCCAGACCCTTTGAGGTTGGAAACACCATATATTTT
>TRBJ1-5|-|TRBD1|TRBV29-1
CSVRQGNSNQPQHF
TGCAGCGTTCGACAGGGAAATAGCAATCAGCCCCAGCATTTT
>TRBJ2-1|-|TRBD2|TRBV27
CASSSPGLAGSSSYNEQFF
TGTGCCAGCAGTTCTCCGGGACTAGCCGGCTCAAGCTCCTACAATGAGCAGTTCTTC
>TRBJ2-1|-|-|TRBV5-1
CASSLAGASYNEQFF
TGCGCCAGCAGCTTGGCTGGAGCCTCCTACAATGAGCAGTTCTTC
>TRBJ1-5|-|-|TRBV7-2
CASSLGSGRVQPQHF
TGTGCCAGCAGCTTAGGGTCAGGAAGAGTCCAGCCCCAGCATTTT
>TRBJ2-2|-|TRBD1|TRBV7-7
CASSLVSGGQNTGELFF
TGTGCCAGCAGCTTAGTCTCAGGGGGCCAGAACACCGGGGAGCTGTTTTTT
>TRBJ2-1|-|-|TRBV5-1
CASSFVRRGYNEQFF
TGCGCCAGCAGCTTTGTCCGGAGGGGCTACAATGAGCAGTTCTTC
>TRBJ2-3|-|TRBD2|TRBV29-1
CSVSGRATDTQYF
TGCAGCGTAAGCGGGAGGGCCACAGATACGCAGTATTTT
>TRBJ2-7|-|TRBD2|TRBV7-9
CASSPRGLASYEQYF
TGTGCCAGCAGCCCCCGGGGACTAGCGTCCTACGAGCAGTACTTC
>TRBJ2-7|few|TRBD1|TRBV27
CASRSTAGTGVSGEQYF
TGTGCCAGCAGAAGCACGGCAGGGACAGGGGTATCTGGCGAGCAGTACTTC
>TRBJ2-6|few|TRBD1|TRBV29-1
CSVGDRGPGANVLTF
TGCAGCGTTGGAGACAGGGGGCCCGGGGCCAACGTCCTGACTTTC
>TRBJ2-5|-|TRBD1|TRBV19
CASRKGQGFQETQYF
TGTGCCAGTAGAAAAGGACAGGGGTTCCAAGAGACCCAGTACTTC
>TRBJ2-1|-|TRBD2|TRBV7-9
CASTPAGLAGYNEQFF
TGTGCCAGCACCCCCGCTGGACTAGCGGGGTACAATGAGCAGTTCTTC
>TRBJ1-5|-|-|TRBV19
CASSISASGQPQHF
TGTGCCAGTAGTATTTCGGCAAGCGGGCAGCCCCAGCATTTT
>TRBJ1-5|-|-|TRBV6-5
CASSYLQGSGNQPQHF
TGTGCCAGCAGTTACCTACAGGGTAGTGGCAATCAGCCCCAGCATTTT
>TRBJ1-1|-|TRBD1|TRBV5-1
CASSLEGQVPGGEAFF
TGCGCCAGCAGCTTGGAGGGACAGGTGCCCGGCGGTGAAGCTTTCTTT
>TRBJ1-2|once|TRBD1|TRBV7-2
CASSLDGDRAYGYTF
TGTGCCAGCAGCTTAGATGGGGACAGGGCCTATGGCTACACCTTC
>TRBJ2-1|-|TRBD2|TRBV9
CASSVMREHAEQFF
TGTGCCAGCAGCGTAATGCGGGAGCATGCAGAGCAGTTCTTC
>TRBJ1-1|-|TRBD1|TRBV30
CAWSAGTGREAFF
TGTGCCTGGAGTGCAGGGACAGGAAGAGAAGCTTTCTTT
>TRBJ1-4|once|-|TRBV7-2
CASSLGGGKLFF
TGTGCCAGCAGCTTAGGTGGCGGAAAACTGTTTTTT
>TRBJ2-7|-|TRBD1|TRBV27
CASTGQGAPYEQYF
TGTGCCAGCACCGGACAGGGGGCCCCCTACGAGCAGTACTTC
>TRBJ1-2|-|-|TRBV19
CASSIGQNLNLANYGYTF
TGTGCCAGTAGTATTGGACAGAATTTGAACCTAGCTAACTATGGCTACACCTTC
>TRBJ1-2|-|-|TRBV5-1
CASSLTLEAGYTF
TGCGCCAGCAGCTTAACACTCGAGGCTGGCTACACCTTC
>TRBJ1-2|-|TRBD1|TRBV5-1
CASSTGTGGGYTF
TGCGCCAGCAGCACAGGGACAGGCGGTGGCTACACCTTC